A single sample gave rise to the 18 T cell receptor beta chains below, sequenced in a study of T cells after yellow fever vaccination. MiXCR, applied by TCRdb to the 5' RACE reads, yields one record per CDR3 protein. Of about 310,000 distinct CDR3 sequences listed, around 3.6% are singletons. Sequenced here: PBMCs, sampled on the day of the yellow fever booster vaccination. Receptor source: a man aged 18 to 29 who received the YFV17D yellow fever vaccine.

CDR3 bases: TGCAGCGTTGAGGACAGTTTCTACGAGCAGTACTTC. Protein sequence: CSVEDSFYEQYF. The genes are TRBV29-1 and TRBJ2-7, with a weak D call TRBD1 (6 bases). Germline V gene data show CDR1 as SQVTM and CDR2 as ANQGSEA. The V end was cut by 3 bases, the J end by 3 bases, with 9 bases between. There are 12 residues in the CDR3.

The V gene is TRBV4-3, the J gene TRBJ2-7; weak D call: TRBD1 (6 bases). The V end was cut by 0 bases, the J end by 3 bases, with 9 bases between. Germline V lookup: CDR1 LGHNA, CDR2 YSLEER. The CDR3 length is 14 residues. Here the CDR3 reads CASSQDYRDYEQYF. The CDR3 DNA is TGCGCCAGCAGCCAAGACTACAGGGACTACGAGCAGTACTTC.

This clonotype was counted many times. The chain uses TRBV5-1 and TRBJ2-5; 11 nucleotides align to TRBD2. Germline lookup yields CDR1 SGHRS and CDR2 YFSETQ. The CDR3 sequence is 13 residues long. Trimming at V came to 7 bases and at J to 4 bases, leaving 3 bases not matched to a gene. DNA of the CDR3: TGCGCCAGCCGACTAGCGGGGCCAGAGACCCAGTACTTC. It codes for CASRLAGPETQYF.

At least ten counts were recorded for this clonotype. V and J are TRBV5-4 and TRBJ2-7, with D possibly matching TRBD1 (6 bases). Deletions cut 4 bases from V and 3 bases from J, with 14 bases between. The CDR3 is 14 amino acids. In germline, CDR1 is SGHNT, CDR2 YYREEE (reference sequence). Written as DNA, the CDR3 is TGTGCCAGCAGCCTGGGCCTACAGGGCTACGAGCAGTACTTC. Amino acid sequence: CASSLGLQGYEQYF. Full variable domain (outside the CDR3, taken from reference TRBV5-4 and TRBJ2-7): ETGVTQSPTHLIKTRGQQVTLRCSSQSGHNTVSWYQQALGQGPQFIFQYYREEENGRGNFPPRFSGLQFPNYSSELNVNALELDDSALYLCASSLGLQGYEQYFGPGTRLTVT.

This clonotype appeared a few times. The chain couples TRBV3-1 to TRBJ2-5; D remains unclear. This CDR3 spans 13 amino acids. V gave up 0 bases and J gave up 10 bases, with 12 bases separating them. CDR1 is LGHDT and CDR2 is YNNKEL in the germline V gene (reference sequence). The CDR3 DNA is TGTGCCAGCAGCCAAGAGGCTACCCCGAGCCAGTACTTC. Its protein is CASSQEATPSQYF.

V usage is TRBV20-1 and J usage is TRBJ2-1; 7 bases are shared with TRBD1. Germline V gene data show CDR1 as DFQATT and CDR2 as SNEGSKA (reference sequence). The length of the CDR3 is 15 residues. With V trimmed by 0 bases and J by 6 bases, 8 bases remained unmatched. DNA for the CDR3: TGCAGTGCTAGAGAAGGCAGGGGGATCGGCAATGAGCAGTTCTTC. Its protein product is CSAREGRGIGNEQFF.

This clonotype was counted ten times or more. The chain links TRBV28 to TRBJ2-3; TRBD2 aligns across 8 bases. The V segment lost 2 bases and the J segment 0 bases; nucleotides outside the gene matches: 4. Germline CDR1 reads MDHEN; CDR2 reads SYDVKM. The CDR3 loop spans 16 amino acids. CDR3 sequence (DNA): TGTGCCAGCAGTTTACTGGGCGGGGGGAGCACAGATACGCAGTATTTT. Translation: CASSLLGGGSTDTQYF.

This clonotype was detected ten times or more. The chain links TRBV3-1 to TRBJ1-2; D not resolved. Per the germline V gene, CDR1 is LGHDT and CDR2 is YNNKEL (reference sequence). V was shortened by 1 base and J by 8 bases, with 14 bases between the two germline ends. CDR3 length: 14 amino acids. The CDR3 is CASSQGTAGTGYTF. The CDR3 region has the DNA TGTGCCAGCAGCCAAGGAACAGCCGGTACCGGCTACACCTTC.

This CDR3 reads CASPSIRGDTQYF. The CDR3 nucleotides read TGTGCCAGCCCGTCCATCAGGGGTGATACGCAGTATTTT. The rearrangement uses TRBV7-9 and TRBJ2-3; tentative D call: TRBD1 (6 bases). Trimming pared 8 bases from V and 6 bases from J, leaving 15 bases between. Per the germline V gene, CDR1 is SEHNR and CDR2 is FQNEAQ (reference sequence). The CDR3 length is 13 residues.

The chain employs TRBV7-2 and TRBJ1-5, with 7 bases matching TRBD1. Looked up from germline, CDR1 is SGHTA and CDR2 is FQGNSA. The CDR3 has 15 residues. The V gene end was trimmed by 4 bases and the J gene end by 2 bases; junction bases not matched to a gene: 5. The CDR3 DNA reads as TGTGCCAGCAGCTCGCCAGGGGGGCGCAATCAGCCCCAGCATTTT. It encodes CASSSPGGRNQPQHF.

The V call is TRBV18, the J call TRBJ1-2; 7 bases map to TRBD1. Trimming cost V 3 bases and J 1 base; bases outside gene matches: 2. In germline, CDR1 is KGHSH, CDR2 LQKENI. The CDR3 extends over 14 amino acids. Here the CDR3 reads CASSPTGYNYGYTF. The CDR3 DNA is TGTGCCAGCTCACCGACAGGGTATAACTATGGCTACACCTTC.

This clonotype was found many times. The V gene is TRBV5-1, the J gene TRBJ2-1, with 7 nucleotides matching TRBD2. Germline V CDR1 and CDR2: SGHRS, YFSETQ. V lost 6 bases and J lost 7; bases outside the gene matches: 19. This CDR3 region has 17 residues. In nucleotides, the CDR3 is TGCGCCAGCACCGGGGGGTTAGCGGTCGACGACGGGAATGAGCAGTTCTTC. Its protein product is CASTGGLAVDDGNEQFF.

The chain couples TRBV19 to TRBJ2-1; D perhaps matches TRBD2 (7 bases). Between the trimmed V and J ends, which lost 3 bases and 5 bases, there was a span of 17 bases. The germline V gene has CDR1 LNHDA and CDR2 SQIVND (reference sequence). This CDR3 has 16 residues. DNA of the CDR3: TGTGCCAGTAGTATCTCTCGTGGGGGGGCCGACAATGAGCAGTTCTTC. Amino acids: CASSISRGGADNEQFF.

This clonotype was recorded many times. This sequence joins TRBV12-3 or TRBV12-4 and TRBJ2-1; D possibly corresponds to TRBD1 (5 bases). The V end was cut by 3 bases, the J end by 6 bases, with 9 bases between. The CDR3 loop spans 13 amino acids. CDR3 coding DNA: TGTGCCAGCAGTTTTCAGGGTCCCAATGAGCAGTTCTTC. Amino acids: CASSFQGPNEQFF.

CDR3 in amino acids: CASSLALGGGSHRETQYF. CDR3 nucleotides: TGTGCCAGCAGTTTAGCATTGGGTGGGGGGTCCCATCGAGAGACCCAGTACTTC. The V call is TRBV12-3 or TRBV12-4, the J call TRBJ2-5; perhaps TRBD2 as D (6 bases). V lost 0 bases and J 4 bases, leaving 21 bases between the germline ends. The CDR3 has 18 residues.

This clonotype appeared many times. This rearrangement joins TRBV7-6 to TRBJ1-1, with D possibly TRBD1 on 5 matching bases. Trimming removed 5 bases at V and 11 bases at J, with 15 bases between. CDR1 is SGHVS, CDR2 FNYEAQ, per germline. The CDR3 covers 12 residues. CDR3 in DNA: TGTGCCAGCAGCCTAAACGGGGCGGAGGCTTTCTTT. Protein sequence: CASSLNGAEAFF.

This clonotype was counted at least ten times. The CDR3 bases are TGCAGTGCTGGGAAGGGGAATGAAAAACTGTTTTTT. Residues: CSAGKGNEKLFF. The chain is built from TRBV20-1 and TRBJ1-4, with D possibly being TRBD1 (5 bases). Trimming cost V 5 bases and J 5 bases, with 9 bases left between them. The CDR3 extends over 12 amino acids. Germline loops: CDR1 DFQATT, CDR2 SNEGSKA (reference sequence).

This clonotype was seen at least ten times. The chain couples TRBV5-1 to TRBJ2-3; D possibly uses TRBD1 or TRBD2 (5 bases each). The CDR3 sequence is 17 residues long. Per germline, CDR1 SGHRS and CDR2 YFSETQ. The V and J ends lost 1 base and 1 base respectively, with 16 bases between them. The CDR3 sequence: CASSLLGARDRTDTQYF. DNA for the CDR3: TGCGCCAGCAGCTTGCTCGGGGCACGAGATCGCACAGATACGCAGTATTTT. The whole variable domain, filled in from reference TRBV5-1 and TRBJ2-3, reads KAGVTQTPRYLIKTRGQQVTLSCSPISGHRSVSWYQQTPGQGLQFLFEYFSETQRNKGNFPGRFSGRQFSNSRSEMNVSTLELGDSALYLCASSLLGARDRTDTQYFGPGTRLTVL.